This T cell receptor beta chain was recovered during a study of cytotoxic CD8 clonotypes in ibrutinib-treated CLL. Turning to the study itself: Among the patients, fewer than twelve presented as relapsed/refractory and about 15 as treatment-naive; roughly 17 showed unmutated IGHV. Mean values per sample were around 270,000 productive templates and 94,082 productive rearrangements.

About this clone: Its antigen remains unidentified.

CDR3 length: 14 amino acids. Germline V gene sequence: CDR1 SGDLS, CDR2 YYNGEE. The V and J ends lost 6 bases and 5 bases respectively, with 18 bases between them. Study-wide results and caveats: Circulating CD8+ T-cell counts were tracked by baseline clonality, which exceeded that of age-matched healthy donors.

Investigators sought sequencing depths of between 1 in 200,000 and 1 in 1 million T cells. Sequencing used immunoSEQ multiplex PCR; TCRdb keeps in-frame clones, though not all of them. The sample shows more than 200,000 clones, 70% of them seen only once. The chain links TRBV9 to TRBJ2-7, with D tentatively TRBD2 (6 bases). The receptor was derived from a human donor with chronic lymphocytic leukemia. The material was PBMCs, obtained after 24 months of ibrutinib treatment. For the CDR3, the DNA is TGTGCCAGCAACCTGGGGGGTTCGATGGACGAGCAGTACTTC. This gives the protein CASNLGGSMDEQYF.